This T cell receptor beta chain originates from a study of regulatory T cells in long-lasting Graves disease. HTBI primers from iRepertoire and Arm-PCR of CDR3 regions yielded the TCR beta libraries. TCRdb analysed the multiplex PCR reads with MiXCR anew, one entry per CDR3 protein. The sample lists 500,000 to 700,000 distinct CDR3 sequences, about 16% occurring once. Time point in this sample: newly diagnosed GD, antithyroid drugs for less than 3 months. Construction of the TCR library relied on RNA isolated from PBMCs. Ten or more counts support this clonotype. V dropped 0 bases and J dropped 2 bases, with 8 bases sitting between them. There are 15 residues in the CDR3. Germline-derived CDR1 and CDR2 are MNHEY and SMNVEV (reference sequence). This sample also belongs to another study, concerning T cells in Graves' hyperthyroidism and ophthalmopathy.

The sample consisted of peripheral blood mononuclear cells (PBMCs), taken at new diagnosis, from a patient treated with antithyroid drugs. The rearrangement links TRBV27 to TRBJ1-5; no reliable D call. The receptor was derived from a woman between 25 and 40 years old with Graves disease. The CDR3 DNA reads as TGTGCCAGCAGTTTATCGATCGGGCGCAATCAGCCCCAGCATTTT. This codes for CASSLSIGRNQPQHF.